This T cell receptor (beta chain) came from a study of cytomegalovirus exposure and HLA in healthy donors. Points from the study as a whole: Reports indicated that the classifier achieved high specificity and sensitivity in diagnosing cytomegalovirus status. A later analysis showed that HLA-associated TCR beta chains had undergone more clonal expansion than equally common others. Productive rates of about 90% or about 30% were seen for most TCR beta V segments in an earlier analysis.

As concerns this clone: Antigen unknown.

The donors (healthy individuals) were bone marrow donors. Primers: 60 Vbeta forward and 13 Jbeta reverse. Method: immunoSEQ multiplex PCR; TCRdb's copy keeps in-frame clones and lacks some. This table holds 130,000 to 150,000 clones, about three quarters found once. The source material was PBMCs. The receptor's source is a man between 18 and 35 years old in good health and CMV-seronegative.

CDR3 amino acids: CASSATGLPTYGYTF. Here the CDR3 DNA reads TGTGCCAGCAGTGCGACAGGGCTCCCAACCTATGGCTACACCTTC. This rearrangement joins TRBV25-1 to TRBJ1-2, with TRBD1 matching 7 bases. V shed 4 bases, J shed 4 bases, and the junction held 9 bases outside the gene matches. The V gene's germline CDR1 is MGHDK and CDR2 SYGVNS. The CDR3 runs to 15 residues.